This T cell receptor (beta chain) was observed in a study of Graves' ophthalmopathy and Graves' hyperthyroidism. Findings and limits, study-wide: The model flagged ophthalmopathy progression at roughly 64% sensitivity and 72% to 85% specificity. From stable hyperthyroidism, ophthalmopathy was separated by a 13-signature model with 85% to 90% sensitivity and roughly 84% specificity. Clonotypes were expanded in thyroid at above 0.001 frequency, and most also appeared in blood.

Amplification of TCR beta CDR3 regions used RNA transcripts. The workflow started with a first-round RT-PCR run with HTBI primers and then moved on to a second-round multiplex PCR. TCRdb itself ran the multiplex PCR reads through MiXCR, one entry per CDR3 protein. The sample has 650,000 to 900,000 distinct CDR3 sequences; around 40% are singletons. Orbital computed tomography, together with clinical symptoms, serum thyroxine, TRAb and thyroid ultrasound, was used for diagnosis. The V gene's germline CDR1 is DFQATT and CDR2 SNEGSKA (reference sequence). With 4 bases removed from V and 5 bases from J, the gap between germline ends came to 9 bases. The CDR3 extends over 11 amino acids. In regard to this clonotype: Its antigen remains unknown.

Sequenced: peripheral blood. This receptor was identified in an adult man with Graves' ophthalmopathy. The J gene is TRBJ2-7, the V gene TRBV20-1; no clear D gene. The CDR3 is CSAMVLHEQYF. In nucleotides, the CDR3 is TGCAGTGCTATGGTCCTCCACGAGCAGTACTTC.